This passage covers 10 T cell receptor beta chains from one sample sequenced in a study of blood T cells in healthy people across ages. Together with a sample-barcoded 5' primer, a J-beta primer mix was included in a second PCR lasting about 7 to 11 cycles. TCRdb reprocessed the 5' RACE reads with MiXCR, giving one entry per CDR3 protein. Among 730,000 or so distinct CDR3 sequences listed, roughly 47% were seen once. The specimen sequenced was blood. The origin of the receptors is a woman in her sixties in good health.

In regard to this clonotype: Possible read error: a much larger clone is one base away. The CDR3 is CANSEDRNSYEQYF. The DNA of the CDR3 is TGTGCCAACAGTGAGGACAGGAACTCCTACGAGCAGTACTTC. This rearrangement joins TRBV27 to TRBJ2-7; 7 positions match TRBD1. The CDR3 has 14 amino acids. The germline gives CDR1 MNHEY, CDR2 SMNVEV (reference sequence).

This clonotype turned up a few times. This chain joins TRBV20-1 and TRBJ2-3; TRBD2 matches at 12 bases. Per the germline V gene, CDR1 is DFQATT and CDR2 is SNEGSKA (reference sequence). This CDR3 region has 15 residues. The V segment lost 5 bases and the J segment 3 bases; nucleotides outside the gene matches: 6. CDR3 DNA sequence: TGCAGTGCTTCCCCCACTAGCGGGAGGACAGATACGCAGTATTTT. Amino acid sequence: CSASPTSGRTDTQYF.

The J gene is TRBJ1-2, the V gene TRBV7-2; 7 nucleotides match TRBD1. This CDR3 has 14 amino acids. J lost 7 bases, V lost 5 bases, and 10 bases had no gene match. Germline V gene lookup returns CDR1 SGHTA and CDR2 FQGNSA. The DNA for the CDR3 is TGTGCCAGCAGCCTACAGACAGGGAGTGGTGGCTACACCTTC. Its protein product is CASSLQTGSGGYTF.

The rearrangement joins TRBV6-2 or TRBV6-3 to TRBJ2-1; 13 bases match TRBD2. The CDR3 has 17 residues. Trimming removed 5 bases from V and 2 bases from J; junction bases left unmatched: 6. Germline-derived CDR1 and CDR2 are MNHEY and SVGEGT. CDR3 loop: CASSARLAGGPYNEQFF. CDR3 nucleotides: TGTGCCAGCAGTGCTCGACTAGCGGGGGGCCCCTACAATGAGCAGTTCTTC.

In its sample, this clonotype was seen a few times. The CDR3 region has the DNA TGCAGTGCTAGAGATTTTCGGACAGGGGATTCACCCCTCCACTTT. This sequence encodes CSARDFRTGDSPLHF. The chain joins TRBV20-1 to TRBJ1-6; 9 bases align to TRBD1. The CDR3 contains 15 residues. Germline V gene data show CDR1 as DFQATT and CDR2 as SNEGSKA (reference sequence). Trimming removed 0 bases from V and 8 bases from J; junction bases left unmatched: 5.

This chain joins TRBV5-1 and TRBJ1-3, with D possibly TRBD1 on 6 matching bases. This CDR3 has 16 amino acids. V lost 1 base, J lost 0 bases, and 11 bases lay in between. CDR1 SGHRS and CDR2 YFSETQ come from the germline V gene. CDR3 DNA: TGCGCCAGCAGCTTGACAGGGTCGGTCTCTGGAAACACCATATATTTT. It yields the protein CASSLTGSVSGNTIYF.

This clonotype has more than one count but fewer than ten. The J gene is TRBJ2-4, the V gene TRBV25-1, with 15 bases fitting TRBD2. The CDR3 extends over 13 amino acids. CDR1 and CDR2 (germline): MGHDK, SYGVNS. The V segment lost 6 bases and the J segment 15 bases; nucleotides outside the gene matches: 6. The CDR3 is CASSGTSGGMPYF. The CDR3 DNA reads as TGTGCCAGCAGCGGGACTAGCGGGGGGATGCCGTACTTC.

V gene TRBV24-1 combines with J gene TRBJ2-7; no clear D gene. Trimming shortened V by 3 bases and J by 6 bases, and 11 bases separated the two germline ends. The CDR3 runs 13 residues. Germline V gene lookup returns CDR1 KGHDR and CDR2 SFDVKD. For the CDR3, the DNA is TGTGCCACCAGTGATCCCTTAGGGTTCGAGCAGTACTTC. It is translated as CATSDPLGFEQYF.

This rearrangement joins TRBV2 to TRBJ2-2, with 8 bases fitting TRBD2. Germline CDR1 is SNHLY and CDR2 is FYNNEI. This CDR3 is 15 amino acids long. Trimming took 6 bases from V and 0 from J; bases not matched to a gene: 3. The DNA of the CDR3 is TGTGCCAGCAGAGCGGGAGAAACGAACACCGGGGAGCTGTTTTTT. Translation gives CASRAGETNTGELFF. Full variable domain (missing parts from reference TRBV2 and TRBJ2-2): EPEVTQTPSHQVTQMGQEVILRCVPISNHLYFYWYRQILGQKVEFLVSFYNNEISEKSEIFDDQFSVERPDGSNFTLKIRSTKLEDSAMYFCASRAGETNTGELFFGEGSRLTVL.

The chain carries TRBV6-5 and TRBJ2-1, with D perhaps being TRBD1 or TRBD2 (5 bases each). The CDR3 has 14 amino acids. Trimming shortened V by 3 bases and J by 9 bases, and 15 bases separated the two germline ends. CDR1 is MNHEY and CDR2 is SVGAGI in the germline V gene. The CDR3 region is CASSYGTVSSEQFF. In DNA form, the CDR3 reads TGTGCCAGCAGTTATGGGACCGTCTCGAGTGAGCAGTTCTTC.